This T cell receptor beta chain was identified during a study of siplizumab effects on memory and regulatory T cells. Data came from immunoSEQ multiplex PCR; TCRdb stores just in-frame clones and leaves some out. The sample has tens of thousands of clones; roughly nine tenths are singletons. The specimen sequenced was CD8+ T cells sorted from blood. The sequence came from a human donor in good health.

This chain's CDR3 is CASSLSLTGNYGYTF. The CDR3 DNA sequence: TGTGCCAGCAGCCTCAGTCTCACAGGAAACTATGGCTACACCTTC. The rearrangement joins TRBV7-9 to TRBJ1-2; tentatively, D is TRBD1 (5 bases). The CDR3 has 15 amino acids. Germline CDR1 is SEHNR and CDR2 is FQNEAQ (reference sequence). Between the trimmed V and J ends, which lost 5 bases and 2 bases, there was a span of 15 bases.